This T cell receptor beta chain is drawn from a study of T cell responses to AZD1222 COVID-19 vaccine. Study-wide results and limits: Within unmutated variant regions lay the reported targets of nearly half of spike-specific TCRs. Donors were chiefly white British, with a greater number of females, and clonal diversity was perhaps underestimated. Vaccination with two AZD1222 doses was followed by a rise in Spike-specific TCR breadth and depth. AZD1222 recipients seropositive at baseline numbered only 6 or 7.

The repertoire was sequenced with immunoSEQ multiplex PCR; TCRdb's copy has only in-frame clones and lacks some. The repertoire holds about 150,000 clones, with over 75% as singletons. As concerns this clone: Its matching antigen is unknown.

The CDR3 covers 11 residues. Trimming cost V 6 bases and J 8 bases, with 10 bases left between them. The source is an adult in good health. The J gene is TRBJ1-2, the V gene TRBV12-3 or TRBV12-4, with unresolved D. The sample consisted of peripheral blood, taken on day 0 of AZD1222 vaccination. The CDR3 nucleotides read TGTGCCAGCAGCAACCCTTCGGGCTACACCTTC. Encoded protein: CASSNPSGYTF.